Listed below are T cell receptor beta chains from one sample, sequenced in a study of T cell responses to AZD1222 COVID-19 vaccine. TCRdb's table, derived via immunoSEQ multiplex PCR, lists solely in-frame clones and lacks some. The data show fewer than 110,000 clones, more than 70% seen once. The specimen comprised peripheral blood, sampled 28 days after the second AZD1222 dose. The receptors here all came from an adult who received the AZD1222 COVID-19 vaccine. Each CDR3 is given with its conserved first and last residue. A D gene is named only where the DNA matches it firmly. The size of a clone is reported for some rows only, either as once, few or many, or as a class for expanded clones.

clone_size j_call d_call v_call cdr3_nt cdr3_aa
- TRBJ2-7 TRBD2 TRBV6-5 TGTGCCAGCAGTTACTCGACGGGGGGGTACGAGCAGTACTTC CASSYSTGGYEQYF
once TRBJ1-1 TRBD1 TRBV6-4 TGTGCCAGGATGGGACAGACTGAAGCTTTCTTT CARMGQTEAFF
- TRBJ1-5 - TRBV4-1 TGCGCCAGCAGCCAAGGGCAGCTCCGTCGGCCCCAGCATTTT CASSQGQLRRPQHF
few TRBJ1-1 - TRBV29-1 TGCAGCGTTGGCGGGGGGAACACTGAAGCTTTCTTT CSVGGGNTEAFF
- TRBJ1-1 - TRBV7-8 TGTGCCAGCAGCCCTCAGGGCAGGCTTATGAACACTGAAGCTTTCTTT CASSPQGRLMNTEAFF
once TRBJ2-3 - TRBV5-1 TGCGCCAGCAGCGATCTTTCGGGCACAGATACGCAGTATTTT CASSDLSGTDTQYF
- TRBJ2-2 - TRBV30 TGTGCCTGGAGTGGTGGGCTCTACACCGGGGAGCTGTTTTTT CAWSGGLYTGELFF
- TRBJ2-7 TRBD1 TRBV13 TGTGCCAGCAGCTTAGTCGGGACAGGGGACGGGGAGCAGTACTTC CASSLVGTGDGEQYF
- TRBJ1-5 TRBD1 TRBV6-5 TGTGCCAGCAGTTACTCGCGGACAGGGAATCAGCCCCAGCATTTT CASSYSRTGNQPQHF
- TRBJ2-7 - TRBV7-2 TGTGCCAGCAGCTTAGAACTCGCGGCTATCTCCTACGAGCAGTACTTC CASSLELAAISYEQYF
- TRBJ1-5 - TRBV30 TGTGCCTGGAGCCGAGCCGGGGATCAGCCCCAGCATTTT CAWSRAGDQPQHF
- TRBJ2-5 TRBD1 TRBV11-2 TGTGCCAGCAGCTCGCCCCAACAGGGGTTTCAAGAGACCCAGTACTTC CASSSPQQGFQETQYF
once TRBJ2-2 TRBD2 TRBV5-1 TGCGCCAGCAGAAGACGGGGGGATACCGGGGAGCTGTTTTTT CASRRRGDTGELFF
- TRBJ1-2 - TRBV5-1 TGCGCCAGCAGTCGCAACCAGGGGTTCGGCTACACCTTC CASSRNQGFGYTF
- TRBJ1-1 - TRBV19 TGTGCCAGTAGTGCAACAGGTTACGGGGACACTGAAGCTTTCTTT CASSATGYGDTEAFF
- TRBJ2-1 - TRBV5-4 TGTGCCAGCAGCCCTACGAGGGTTGGTGAGCAGTTCTTC CASSPTRVGEQFF
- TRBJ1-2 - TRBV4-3 TGCGCCAGCAGCCAAGAGAGTCGGGGCACGACCTATGGCTACACCTTC CASSQESRGTTYGYTF
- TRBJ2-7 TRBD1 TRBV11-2 TGTGCCAGCAGCTACCTACAGGGGGCTGGAAACGAGCAGTACTTC CASSYLQGAGNEQYF
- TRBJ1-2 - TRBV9 TGTGCCAGCAGCGTAGAGCCCGGGGGGCCTAACTATGGCTACACCTTC CASSVEPGGPNYGYTF
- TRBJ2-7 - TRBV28 TGTGCCAGCACCTCGGGGGTTCCTCAGGGCGAGCAGTACTTC CASTSGVPQGEQYF
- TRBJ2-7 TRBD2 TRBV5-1 TGCGCCAGCAGCTCCGGGACTAGCGGGAGTTGGTCCTACGAGCAGTACTTC CASSSGTSGSWSYEQYF
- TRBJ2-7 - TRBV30 TGTGCCTGGAGTCTCTCCTACGAGCAGTACTTC CAWSLSYEQYF
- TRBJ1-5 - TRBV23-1 TGCGCCAGCAGTCACCAGGGGCGGAATCAGCCCCAGCATTTT CASSHQGRNQPQHF
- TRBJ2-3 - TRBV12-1 TGTGCCAGCAGCGCGACGACTGGAGGGGCGACAGATACGCAGTATTTT CASSATTGGATDTQYF
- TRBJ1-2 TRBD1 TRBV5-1 TGCGCCAGCGGGGATGGACAGGGAGGTGGCTACACCTTC CASGDGQGGGYTF
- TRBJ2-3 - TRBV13 TGTGCCAGCAGCGACGGAGCTCACCTCACAGATACGCAGTATTTT CASSDGAHLTDTQYF
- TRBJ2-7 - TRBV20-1 TGCAGTGCTCAAGGAAGGAACGAGCAGTACTTC CSAQGRNEQYF
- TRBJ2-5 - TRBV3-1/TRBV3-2 TGTGCCAGCAGCCCTAACGGCGAGACCCAGTACTTC CASSPNGETQYF
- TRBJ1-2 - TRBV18 TGTGCCAGCTCACCCCAAACAGATGGGGACTATGGCTACACCTTC CASSPQTDGDYGYTF
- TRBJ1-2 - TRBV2 TGTGCCAGCACCGAAAGGTCGCCCTATGGCTACACCTTC CASTERSPYGYTF